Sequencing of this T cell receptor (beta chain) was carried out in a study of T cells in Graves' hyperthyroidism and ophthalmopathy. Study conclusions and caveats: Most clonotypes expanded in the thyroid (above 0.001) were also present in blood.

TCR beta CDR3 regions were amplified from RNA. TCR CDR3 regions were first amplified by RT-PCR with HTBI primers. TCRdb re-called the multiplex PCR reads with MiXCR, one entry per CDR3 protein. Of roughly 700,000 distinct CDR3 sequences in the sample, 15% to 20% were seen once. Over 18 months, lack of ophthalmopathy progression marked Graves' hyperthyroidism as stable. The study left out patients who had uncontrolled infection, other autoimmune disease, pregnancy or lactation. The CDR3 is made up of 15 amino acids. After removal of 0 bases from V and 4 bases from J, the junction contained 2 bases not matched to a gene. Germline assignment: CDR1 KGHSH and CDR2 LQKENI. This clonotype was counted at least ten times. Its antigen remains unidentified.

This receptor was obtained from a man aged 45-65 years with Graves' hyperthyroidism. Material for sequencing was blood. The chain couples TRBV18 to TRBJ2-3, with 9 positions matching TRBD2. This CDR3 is CASSPPSGRPDTQYF. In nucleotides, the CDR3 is TGTGCCAGCTCACCACCTAGCGGGAGACCAGATACGCAGTATTTT.